What follows are 13 T cell receptor beta chains derived from one specimen sequenced in a study of shared T cell receptors in the human thymus (dated by TCRdb to the early 2020s). The method was the immunoSEQ multiplex PCR assay. TCRdb retrieved this table from immuneACCESS and kept in-frame rearrangements only. Not all clones are present; in checked studies, unresolved V genes account for under half, and no reason is known for the remainder. For this sample the table gives 720,000 or so clones, of which approximately 83% were detected only once. 0.0095% to 0.011% of the sample is in the top ten clones. These same data were also listed under a study on human thymus T cells.

The sequencing input was thymocytes. The receptors shown here come from a girl younger than two with a congenital heart defect. Donor details come from another sample of the same person, matched by shared clones.

The gene calls are TRBV2 and TRBJ2-5; tentatively, D is TRBD1 (6 bases). Germline CDR1 and CDR2: SNHLY and FYNNEI. V was cut by 9 bases and J by 5 bases, with 19 bases left in between. The CDR3 runs to 14 residues. The CDR3 region has the DNA TGTGCCAGGAGGGACACGGTGGGGTACGAGACCCAGTACTTC. It yields the protein CARRDTVGYETQYF.

This clone was counted a few times. The J gene is TRBJ2-7, the V gene TRBV7-9, with 8 bases matching TRBD2. Germline CDR1 reads SEHNR; CDR2 reads FQNEAQ (reference sequence). Germline trimming cut 4 bases from V and 6 bases from J; bases unmatched to any gene: 11. This CDR3 is built from 15 residues. CDR3 amino acids: CASSSRGTRGTEQYF. The CDR3 DNA is TGTGCCAGCAGCTCCCGCGGGACTAGGGGCACCGAGCAGTACTTC.

This clone appeared a single time. This chain joins TRBV7-2 and TRBJ2-2; D gene ambiguous. The CDR3 loop spans 16 amino acids. Between the trimmed V and J ends, which lost 5 bases and 1 base, there was a span of 14 bases. Germline V gene data show CDR1 as SGHTA and CDR2 as FQGNSA. The CDR3 DNA is TGTGCCAGCAGCCCACCCCCCAGGCAGAACACCGGGGAGCTGTTTTTT. This encodes CASSPPPRQNTGELFF.

The V and J genes are TRBV28 and TRBJ1-2; no definite D call. This CDR3 is built from 16 residues. CDR1 is MDHEN, CDR2 SYDVKM, per germline. Trimming left V 4 bases short and J 3 bases short, with 18 bases between. Here the CDR3 reads CASSWALWRLDYGYTF. Written as DNA, the CDR3 is TGTGCCAGCAGTTGGGCCCTCTGGAGGCTAGACTATGGCTACACCTTC.

The rearrangement links TRBV2 to TRBJ2-3, with D possibly matching TRBD2 (5 bases). In germline, CDR1 is SNHLY, CDR2 FYNNEI. The V end lost 8 bases, the J end lost 0 bases, and 12 bases lay between the germline ends. The CDR3 extends over 14 amino acids. The CDR3 loop reads CASLPGSSTDTQYF. The CDR3 DNA reads TGTGCCAGCCTGCCGGGGTCTAGCACAGATACGCAGTATTTT.

This clone came up a few times. The gene calls are TRBV10-2 and TRBJ2-4, with TRBD1 matching over 9 bases. The trim removed 8 bases at V and 3 bases at J, leaving 20 bases unmatched. The germline V gene has CDR1 WSHSY and CDR2 SAAADI. The CDR3 has 19 amino acids. Here the CDR3 DNA reads TGCGCCAGCTCATACGTTGGGACAGGGATCATTAGAGGCAAAAACATTCAGTACTTC. Amino acids: CASSYVGTGIIRGKNIQYF.

The rearrangement uses TRBV5-1 and TRBJ2-5, with 10 bases that match TRBD1. J lost 4 bases, V lost 6 bases, and 9 bases had no gene match. The CDR3 has 15 residues. CDR1 is SGHRS and CDR2 is YFSETQ in the germline V gene. The CDR3 loop is CASTQGQGKAETQYF. The CDR3 nucleotides are TGCGCCAGCACCCAGGGACAGGGGAAAGCAGAGACCCAGTACTTC.

The chain has TRBV4-2 and TRBJ2-3, with 14 bases matching TRBD2. The CDR3 is 17 amino acids. With V trimmed by 2 bases and J by 2 bases, 3 bases remained unmatched. Germline V gives CDR1 LGHNA, CDR2 YNFKEQ. DNA of the CDR3: TGTGCCAGCAGCCAATGGACTAGCGGGGGGTCCACAGATACGCAGTATTTT. Its translation: CASSQWTSGGSTDTQYF.

The chain has TRBV7-8 and TRBJ2-7, with a weak D call TRBD1 (5 bases). The V end lost 0 bases, the J end lost 3 bases, and 9 bases lay between the germline ends. This CDR3 contains 14 residues. CDR1 is SGHVS and CDR2 is FQNEAQ in the germline V gene. This CDR3 is CASSLAGVFYEQYF. CDR3 DNA sequence: TGTGCCAGCAGCTTAGCAGGGGTTTTCTACGAGCAGTACTTC.

The chain combines TRBV30 with TRBJ2-1; 7 positions match TRBD1. CDR1 GTSNPN and CDR2 SVGIG come from the germline V gene (reference sequence). CDR3 length: 12 amino acids. V trimming: 4 bases; J trimming: 8 bases; junction bases outside the gene matches: 5. CDR3 residues: CAWTGGFDEQFF. CDR3 bases: TGTGCCTGGACAGGGGGATTCGATGAGCAGTTCTTC.

The chain combines TRBV19 with TRBJ1-2; 9 bases map to TRBD1. The CDR3 sequence is 13 residues long. V lost 9 bases and J lost 6; bases outside the gene matches: 8. CDR1 and CDR2 (germline): LNHDA, SQIVND (reference sequence). Here the CDR3 DNA reads TGTGCCAGCGGGGACAGGGTGTTTAATGGCTACACCTTC. Its protein is CASGDRVFNGYTF. Using reference TRBV19 and TRBJ1-2 for the parts outside the CDR3, the full variable domain is DGGITQSPKYLFRKEGQNVTLSCEQNLNHDAMYWYRQDPGQGLRLIYYSQIVNDFQKGDIAEGYSVSREKKESFPLTVTSAQKNPTAFYLCASGDRVFNGYTFGSGTRLTVV.

This rearrangement joins TRBV4-1 to TRBJ1-2; 10 positions agree with TRBD1. CDR1 MGHRA and CDR2 YSYEKL come from the germline V gene. The CDR3 totals 14 residues. The V segment lost 2 bases and the J segment 7 bases; nucleotides outside the gene matches: 4. CDR3 sequence: CASSQLTGGSGYTF. CDR3 bases: TGCGCCAGCAGCCAACTGACAGGGGGCTCTGGCTACACCTTC.

CDR3 residues: CASSIKRDTLGYGYTF. The CDR3 DNA sequence: TGTGCCAGTAGTATAAAAAGGGACACCTTGGGGTATGGCTACACCTTC. J is TRBJ1-2 and V is TRBV19, with D possibly matching TRBD1 (6 bases). V lost 2 bases, J lost 5 bases, and 18 bases lay in between. This CDR3 comprises 16 residues. The germline gives CDR1 LNHDA, CDR2 SQIVND (reference sequence).